Each of the 28 T cell receptor beta chains below was sequenced from the same sample in a study of shared clonotypes between healthy human individuals. Assay: immunoSEQ multiplex PCR; the TCRdb copy retains only in-frame clones and omits some. The data show some 790,000 clones, roughly 72% seen once. Sequenced input: memory CD4+ T cells sorted from blood. The subset: CD45RA-negative fraction. The receptors shown here come from a young woman in good health.

The table lists this clone with a few counts. The J gene is TRBJ2-6, the V gene TRBV28, with 7 bases identical to TRBD2. The germline V gene has CDR1 MDHEN and CDR2 SYDVKM. The CDR3 is made up of 18 amino acids. V lost 2 bases and J lost 2; bases outside the gene matches: 9. This CDR3 reads CASSLAGVGSAGANVLTF. In nucleotides, the CDR3 is TGTGCCAGCAGTTTAGCGGGGGTGGGAAGCGCTGGGGCCAACGTCCTGACTTTC.

V and J are TRBV11-2 and TRBJ1-4, with 8 bases fitting TRBD1. Looked up from germline, CDR1 is SGHAT and CDR2 is FQNNGV. V shed 5 bases, J shed 5 bases, and the junction held 7 bases outside the gene matches. The CDR3 extends over 15 amino acids. The CDR3, as DNA: TGTGCCAGCAGCCTAAGGGACAGGCCAAATGAAAAACTGTTTTTT. Translated: CASSLRDRPNEKLFF.

The gene calls are TRBV2 and TRBJ2-7, with 15 bases that match TRBD2. V shed 8 bases, J shed 3 bases, and the junction held 11 bases outside the gene matches. Germline CDR1 and CDR2: SNHLY and FYNNEI. This CDR3 region has 17 residues. The CDR3 DNA sequence: TGTGCCAGCGGGGGACTAGCGGGAGGTCTGATGAGCTACGAGCAGTACTTC. Its protein product is CASGGLAGGLMSYEQYF.

This rearrangement joins TRBV2 to TRBJ2-1, with D hard to call. The CDR3 totals 12 residues. In germline, CDR1 is SNHLY, CDR2 FYNNEI. V lost 3 bases and J 11 bases, leaving 11 bases between the germline ends. The CDR3 reads CASSEAAFQQFF. The CDR3 DNA sequence: TGTGCCAGCAGTGAGGCGGCCTTTCAGCAGTTCTTC.

Points on this clone: Other DNA sequences in this specimen translate into the identical CDR3. The CDR3 is CSVGAETQYF. For the CDR3, the DNA is TGCAGCGTTGGGGCCGAGACCCAGTACTTC. V is TRBV29-1 and J is TRBJ2-5; D remains unclear. V shed 4 bases and J shed 5 bases, with 5 bases lying between them. Germline V lookup: CDR1 SQVTM, CDR2 ANQGSEA. This CDR3 region has 10 residues.

This clone showed up just a few times. The DNA of the CDR3 is TGTGCCAGCAGCTTGGCCCGAGGGTTTGAGTCCGGGGAGCTGTTTTTT. This encodes CASSLARGFESGELFF. The genes are TRBV5-4 and TRBJ2-2, with D possibly TRBD2 on 5 matching bases. The CDR3 has 16 residues. The germline V gene encodes CDR1 SGHNT and CDR2 YYREEE (reference sequence). V lost 0 bases, J lost 6 bases, and 15 bases lay in between.

The V and J genes are TRBV5-1 and TRBJ1-1, with D perhaps matching TRBD1 (6 bases). The germline gives CDR1 SGHRS, CDR2 YFSETQ. The CDR3 runs 15 residues. V lost 4 bases, J lost 7 bases, and 20 bases lay in between. In nucleotides, the CDR3 is TGCGCCAGCAGCGCGCGAAGGGGGATCGATGGTGAAGCTTTCTTT. Its protein product is CASSARRGIDGEAFF.

On this clone itself: A much larger clone is a single base away; this may be a read error. CDR3 sequence reads: CASSLSTDTQYF. The CDR3 DNA sequence: TGTGCCAGTAGCTTGTCCACAGATACGCAGTATTTT. This chain links TRBV11-3 with TRBJ2-3; D is undetermined. Germline V gene data show CDR1 as SGHNT and CDR2 as YENEEA. There are 12 residues in the CDR3. Full variable domain (missing parts from reference TRBV11-3 and TRBJ2-3): EAGVVQSPRYKIIEKKQPVAFWCNPISGHNTLYWYLQNLGQGPELLIRYENEEAVDDSQLPKDRFSAERLKGVDSTLKIQPAELGDSAVYLCASSLSTDTQYFGPGTRLTVL.

This chain connects TRBV10-3 to TRBJ2-3, with TRBD2 matching over 8 bases. The length of the CDR3 is 16 residues. The germline V gene has CDR1 ENHRY and CDR2 SYGVKD. V lost 0 bases and J lost 4; bases outside the gene matches: 6. CDR3 sequence: CAISESRSGSPDTQYF. The CDR3 DNA reads as TGTGCCATCAGTGAGTCGAGAAGCGGGAGCCCAGATACGCAGTATTTT.

This chain connects TRBV19 to TRBJ1-4; D unclear. Germline loops: CDR1 LNHDA, CDR2 SQIVND (reference sequence). The germline V and J ends were trimmed by 7 bases and 7 bases, with 13 bases remaining between them. The CDR3 extends over 13 amino acids. The CDR3 coding sequence is TGTGCCAGTAACCCGGGTTTACGTGAAAAACTGTTTTTT. Amino acids: CASNPGLREKLFF.

V usage is TRBV14 and J usage is TRBJ2-7, with D possibly being TRBD2 (6 bases). V dropped 5 bases and J dropped 6 bases, with 11 bases sitting between them. Germline V CDR1 and CDR2: SGHDN, FVKESK. This CDR3 spans 12 amino acids. CDR3 in DNA: TGTGCCAGCAGCTCTCAGGGACTCGAGCAGTACTTC. Translated: CASSSQGLEQYF.

The chain uses TRBV28 and TRBJ1-4; 7 nucleotides line up with TRBD1. The CDR3 sequence is 16 residues long. V shed 5 bases, J shed 1 base, and the junction held 7 bases outside the gene matches. CDR1 and CDR2 (germline): MDHEN, SYDVKM. DNA of the CDR3: TGTGCCAGCAGTCCGATAAGGACAGGAACTAATGAAAAACTGTTTTTT. Its translation is CASSPIRTGTNEKLFF.

The table lists this clone with a few counts. The rearrangement links TRBV9 to TRBJ2-5; D is possibly TRBD2 (6 bases). Germline V gene data show CDR1 as SGDLS and CDR2 as YYNGEE. Trimming stripped 3 bases from V and 2 bases from J, with 11 bases between. The CDR3 runs to 14 residues. CDR3 nucleotides: TGTGCCAGCAGCGGGAGGGGATGGCAAGAGACCCAGTACTTC. Encoded protein: CASSGRGWQETQYF. The variable domain in full, completed from reference TRBV9 and TRBJ2-5, reads DSGVTQTPKHLITATGQRVTLRCSPRSGDLSVYWYQQSLDQGLQFLIQYYNGEERAKGNILERFSAQQFPDLHSELNLSSLELGDSALYFCASSGRGWQETQYFGPGTRLLVL.

V and J are TRBV13 and TRBJ1-1, with D perhaps matching TRBD1 (6 bases). This CDR3 is 12 amino acids long. Per germline, CDR1 PRHDT and CDR2 FYEKMQ (reference sequence). V was cut by 5 bases and J by 7 bases, with 11 bases left in between. In nucleotides, the CDR3 is TGTGCCAGCAGCGCCAGCAGGGGTGAAGCTTTCTTT. This codes for CASSASRGEAFF.

This chain uses TRBV11-2 with TRBJ2-7, with D tentatively TRBD2 (5 bases). This CDR3 contains 16 residues. Trimming left V 0 bases short and J 2 bases short, with 14 bases between. Per the germline V gene, CDR1 is SGHAT and CDR2 is FQNNGV. The CDR3: CASSLDGASGAYEQYF. CDR3 coding DNA: TGTGCCAGCAGCTTAGATGGCGCCAGCGGCGCCTACGAGCAGTACTTC.

This clone was counted a few times. The chain combines TRBV5-1 with TRBJ2-3; 12 bases are a match to TRBD2. CDR1 SGHRS and CDR2 YFSETQ come from the germline V gene. The V and J ends lost 5 bases and 0 bases, in that order; junction bases with no gene match: 7. The CDR3 runs 17 residues. The CDR3 sequence: CASRPGLAGYSTDTQYF. CDR3 DNA: TGCGCCAGCAGACCCGGACTAGCGGGGTATAGCACAGATACGCAGTATTTT.

The chain links TRBV7-6 to TRBJ2-5; 9 bases are shared with TRBD1. Matching the DNA end better, TRBJ2-7 makes the J call doubtful. Germline CDR1 SGHVS, CDR2 FNYEAQ. There are 13 residues in the CDR3. The CDR3 DNA reads as TGTGCCAGCAGCCGGGGACAGGGCTACGAGCAGTACTTC. Translating gives CASSRGQGYEQYF.

This chain joins TRBV6-1 and TRBJ2-3, with D perhaps TRBD1 (5 bases). The CDR3 spans 15 residues. The V gene's germline CDR1 is MNHNS and CDR2 SASEGT. V lost 6 bases to trimming and J lost 2 bases, with 15 bases between them. The CDR3 sequence is CASRLQGSTTDTQYF. The CDR3 DNA reads TGTGCCAGCAGACTGCAGGGATCAACCACAGATACGCAGTATTTT.

In its sample, this clone was seen many times. The rearrangement uses TRBV11-3 and TRBJ2-3; D tentatively fits TRBD1 or TRBD2 (5 bases each). The germline V gene has CDR1 SGHNT and CDR2 YENEEA. The CDR3 spans 12 residues. V lost 5 bases and J lost 10, with 13 bases in between. The CDR3 here is CASSVALGAQYF. CDR3 coding DNA: TGTGCCAGCAGCGTTGCCTTGGGGGCGCAGTATTTT.

V and J are TRBV6-6 and TRBJ2-2, with D unclear. V lost 7 bases, J lost 5 bases, and 11 bases lay in between. The germline V gene encodes CDR1 MNHNY and CDR2 SVGAGI (reference sequence). The CDR3 is made up of 13 amino acids. For the CDR3, the DNA is TGTGCCAGCACGCCCGTTGGGACCGGGGAGCTGTTTTTT. This codes for CASTPVGTGELFF.

V is TRBV7-3 and J is TRBJ2-2; no clear D. The V end was cut by 1 base, the J end by 4 bases, with 4 bases between. The V gene's germline CDR1 is SGHTA and CDR2 FQGTGA. The length of the CDR3 is 13 residues. CDR3 coding DNA: TGTGCCAGCAGCTTAAACCCCACCGGGGAGCTGTTTTTT. It specifies CASSLNPTGELFF.

The chain joins TRBV16 to TRBJ2-5, with 7 bases fitting TRBD1. V shed 6 bases, J shed 5 bases, and the junction held 12 bases outside the gene matches. Germline CDR1 is KGHSY and CDR2 is FQNENV. This CDR3 contains 15 residues. For the CDR3, the DNA is TGTGCCAGCAGTGAAAACAGGGGTGTTCGGGAGACCCAGTACTTC. It is translated as CASSENRGVRETQYF.

The chain employs TRBV6-1 and TRBJ1-6; D possibly corresponds to TRBD1 (5 bases). The CDR3 consists of 14 residues. Trimming left V 5 bases short and J 5 bases short, with 10 bases between. CDR1 is MNHNS and CDR2 is SASEGT in the germline V gene. As DNA, the CDR3 is TGTGCCAGCAGTCGCCAGGGAAATAATTCACCCCTCCACTTT. Protein: CASSRQGNNSPLHF.

The chain couples TRBV14 to TRBJ2-4, with TRBD1 matching 10 bases. The CDR3 spans 15 residues. With V trimmed by 2 bases and J by 7 bases, 5 bases remained unmatched. Germline values: CDR1 SGHDN, CDR2 FVKESK. The CDR3 sequence: CASSQPRGQGNIQYF. The CDR3 coding sequence is TGTGCCAGCAGCCAACCGCGGGGACAGGGGAACATTCAGTACTTC.

DNA for the CDR3: TGTGCTAGTGGTCCGGGACTTGCGGGAGCCTCAGATACGCAGTATTTT. Translating it yields CASGPGLAGASDTQYF. V and J are TRBV12-5 and TRBJ2-3, with 7 bases identical to TRBD2. Germline V gene sequence: CDR1 LGHNT, CDR2 FRNRAP. J gave up 4 bases and V 5 bases, and 12 bases lay outside the gene matches. This CDR3 comprises 16 residues.

The rearrangement links TRBV6-5 to TRBJ1-5; a weak D match, TRBD1 (5 bases). Germline CDR1 and CDR2: MNHEY and SVGAGI. This CDR3 has 14 amino acids. The germline V and J ends were trimmed by 7 bases and 6 bases, with 16 bases remaining between them. CDR3 amino acids: CASILSWGFQPQHF. The CDR3 DNA reads TGTGCCAGCATTCTCTCATGGGGCTTTCAGCCCCAGCATTTT.

The V call is TRBV30, the J call TRBJ1-4; possible D gene TRBD1, 6 bases. The CDR3 consists of 14 residues. Trimming pared 0 bases from V and 5 bases from J, leaving 10 bases between. Germline assignment: CDR1 GTSNPN and CDR2 SVGIG (reference sequence). This CDR3 is CAWSVLTGNEKLFF. The CDR3 DNA sequence: TGTGCCTGGAGTGTTCTCACAGGGAATGAAAAACTGTTTTTT.

This chain uses TRBV7-6 with TRBJ1-5; D not resolved. CDR1 is SGHVS and CDR2 is FNYEAQ in the germline V gene. Deletions cut 5 bases from V and 6 bases from J, with 11 bases between. This CDR3 spans 13 amino acids. CDR3 nucleotides: TGTGCCAGCAGCCTGAACCCCTCTCAGCCCCAGCATTTT. Protein sequence: CASSLNPSQPQHF. Full variable domain (missing parts from reference TRBV7-6 and TRBJ1-5): GAGVSQSPRYKVTKRGQDVALRCDPISGHVSLYWYRQALGQGPEFLTYFNYEAQQDKSGLPNDRFSAERPEGSISTLTIQRTEQRDSAMYRCASSLNPSQPQHFGDGTRLSIL.